The clone carrying this T cell receptor (beta chain) was recorded only once. Germline assignment: CDR1 MNHEY and CDR2 SVGEGT. The CDR3 runs to 15 residues. Trimming removed 2 bases from V and 2 bases from J, with 13 bases in between. The data derive from a study of blood T cell repertoires in COVID-19. Sequencing was performed with immunoSEQ multiplex PCR; in TCRdb, only in-frame clones are kept and a portion is missing. Found here are some 66,000 clones, roughly 82% of them singletons; the top ten hold approximately 6.6%. The receptor was isolated from a man aged 60-69 years with acute or convalescent COVID-19. V is TRBV6-2 or TRBV6-3 and J is TRBJ2-7; possible D gene TRBD1, 5 bases. The specimen was peripheral blood. CDR3 amino acids: CASSYGASPPYEQYV. CDR3 coding DNA: TGTGCCAGCAGTTACGGGGCGAGCCCTCCCTACGAGCAGTACGTC.